This TCR beta chain appears in the sequencing data of a study of early T cells in non-severe SARS-CoV-2 infection. In the study overall: Chains stayed unpaired after sequencing of bulk RNA from unsorted whole blood.

The germline V gene has CDR1 SGHTA and CDR2 FQGNSA. This CDR3 spans 15 amino acids. The V and J ends lost 3 bases and 2 bases respectively, with 11 bases between them. This clonotype was found a few times. The protocol attached unique molecular identifiers to individual cDNA molecules. TCRdb reprocessed the 5' RACE reads with MiXCR, giving one entry per CDR3 protein. The sample records 55,000 to 75,000 distinct CDR3 sequences, 10% to 15% being singletons. The rearrangement links TRBV7-2 to TRBJ1-5; D is possibly TRBD1 (5 bases). The receptor was isolated from an adult who was a healthcare worker with PCR-confirmed SARS-CoV-2 infection or an uninfected control (not recorded which). The sequenced sample was whole blood. The CDR3 here is CASSFGTQGNQPQHF. In DNA form, the CDR3 reads TGTGCCAGCAGCTTCGGAACACAGGGCAATCAGCCCCAGCATTTT.